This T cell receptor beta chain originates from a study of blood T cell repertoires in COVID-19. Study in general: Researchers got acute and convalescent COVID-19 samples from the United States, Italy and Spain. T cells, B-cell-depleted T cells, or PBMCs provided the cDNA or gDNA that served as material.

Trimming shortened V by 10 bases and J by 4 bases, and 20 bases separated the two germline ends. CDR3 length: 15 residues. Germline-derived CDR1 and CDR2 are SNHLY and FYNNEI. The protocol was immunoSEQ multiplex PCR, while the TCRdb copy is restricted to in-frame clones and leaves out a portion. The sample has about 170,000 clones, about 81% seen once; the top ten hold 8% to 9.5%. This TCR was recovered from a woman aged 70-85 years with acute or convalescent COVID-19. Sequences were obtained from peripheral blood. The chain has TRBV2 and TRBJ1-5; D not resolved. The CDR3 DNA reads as TGTGCCACCTCCGAGGGCCAGCTTGGGAATCAGCCCCAGCATTTT. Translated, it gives CATSEGQLGNQPQHF.